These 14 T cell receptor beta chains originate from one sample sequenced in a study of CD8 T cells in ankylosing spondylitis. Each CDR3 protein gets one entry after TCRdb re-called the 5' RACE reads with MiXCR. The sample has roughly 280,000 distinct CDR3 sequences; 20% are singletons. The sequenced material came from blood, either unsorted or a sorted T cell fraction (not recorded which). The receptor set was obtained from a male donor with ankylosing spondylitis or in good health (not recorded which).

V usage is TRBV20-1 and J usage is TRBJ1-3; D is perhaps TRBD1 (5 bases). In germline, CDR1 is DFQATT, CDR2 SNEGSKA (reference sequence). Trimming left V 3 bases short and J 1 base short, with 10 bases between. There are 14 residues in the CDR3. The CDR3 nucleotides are TGCAGTGCTAGGGCCTCAGGGTCTGGAAACACCATATATTTT. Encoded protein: CSARASGSGNTIYF.

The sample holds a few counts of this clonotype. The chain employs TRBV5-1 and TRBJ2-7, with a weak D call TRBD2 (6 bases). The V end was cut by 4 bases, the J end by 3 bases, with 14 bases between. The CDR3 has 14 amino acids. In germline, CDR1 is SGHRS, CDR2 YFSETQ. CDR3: CASSRRRGGYEQYV. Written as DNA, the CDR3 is TGCGCCAGCAGCAGACGGCGGGGCGGCTACGAGCAGTACGTC.

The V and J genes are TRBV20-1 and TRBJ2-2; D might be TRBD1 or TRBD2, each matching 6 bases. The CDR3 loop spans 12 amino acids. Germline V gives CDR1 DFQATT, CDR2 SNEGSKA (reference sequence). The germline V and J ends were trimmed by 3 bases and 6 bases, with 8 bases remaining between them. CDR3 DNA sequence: TGCAGTGCTAGTAGGGGGGCCGGGGAGCTGTTTTTT. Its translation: CSASRGAGELFF.

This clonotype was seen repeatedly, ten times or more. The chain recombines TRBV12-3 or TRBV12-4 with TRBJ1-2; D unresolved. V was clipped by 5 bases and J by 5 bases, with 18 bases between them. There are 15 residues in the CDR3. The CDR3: CASSPSVGSSYGYTF. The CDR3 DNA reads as TGTGCCAGCAGTCCCTCTGTGGGGTCTTCGTATGGCTACACCTTC.

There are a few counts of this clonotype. CDR3 bases: TGCGCCAGCAGCCCCACTGTCGGCGGGAGAAGGGGAGATACGCAGTATTTT. The encoded protein is CASSPTVGGRRGDTQYF. This chain uses TRBV5-1 with TRBJ2-3, with 7 bases that match TRBD2. Germline CDR1 is SGHRS and CDR2 is YFSETQ. After removal of 4 bases from V and 5 bases from J, the junction contained 16 bases not matched to a gene. CDR3 length: 17 amino acids.

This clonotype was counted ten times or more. The CDR3 DNA follows: TGTGCCAGCAGTTCAGGGGCCGCCAATCAGCCCCAGCATTTT. Amino acid sequence: CASSSGAANQPQHF. V is TRBV6-5 and J is TRBJ1-5; possibly TRBD1 for D (6 bases). V lost 4 bases to trimming and J lost 3 bases, with 10 bases between them. Germline V gene lookup returns CDR1 MNHEY and CDR2 SVGAGI. CDR3 length: 14 amino acids.

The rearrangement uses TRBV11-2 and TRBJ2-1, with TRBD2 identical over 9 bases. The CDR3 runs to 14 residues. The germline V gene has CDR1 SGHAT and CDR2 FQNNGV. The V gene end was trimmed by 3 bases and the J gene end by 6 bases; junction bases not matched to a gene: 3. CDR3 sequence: CASSLRGGRNEQFF. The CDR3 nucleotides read TGTGCCAGCAGCTTGCGGGGGGGCCGCAATGAGCAGTTCTTC. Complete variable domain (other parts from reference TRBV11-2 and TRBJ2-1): EAGVAQSPRYKIIEKRQSVAFWCNPISGHATLYWYQQILGQGPKLLIQFQNNGVVDDSQLPKDRFSAERLKGVDSTLKIQPAKLEDSAVYLCASSLRGGRNEQFFGPGTRLTVL.

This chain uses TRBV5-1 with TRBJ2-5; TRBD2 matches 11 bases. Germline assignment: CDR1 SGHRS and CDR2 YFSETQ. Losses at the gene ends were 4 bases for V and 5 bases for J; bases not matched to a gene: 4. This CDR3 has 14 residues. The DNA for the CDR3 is TGCGCCAGCAGCGGAATAGCGGGGGGGGAGACCCAGTACTTC. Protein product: CASSGIAGGETQYF.

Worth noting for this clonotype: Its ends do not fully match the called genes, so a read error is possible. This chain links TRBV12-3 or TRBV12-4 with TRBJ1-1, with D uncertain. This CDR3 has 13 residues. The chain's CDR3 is CAGSFRENTEAFF. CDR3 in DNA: TGTGCCGGCAGTTTTAGAGAGAACACTGAAGCTTTCTTT.

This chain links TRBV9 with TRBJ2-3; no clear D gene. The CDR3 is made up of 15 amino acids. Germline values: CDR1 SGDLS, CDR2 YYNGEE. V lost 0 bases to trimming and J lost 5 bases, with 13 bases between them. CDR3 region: CASSVDIVFGDTQYF. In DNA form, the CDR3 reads TGTGCCAGCAGCGTAGATATAGTCTTTGGAGATACGCAGTATTTT.

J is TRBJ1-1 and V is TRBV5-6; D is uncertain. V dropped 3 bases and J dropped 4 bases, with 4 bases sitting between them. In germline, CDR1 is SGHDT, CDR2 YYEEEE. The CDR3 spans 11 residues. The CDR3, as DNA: TGTGCCAGCAGCTCCAGCACTGAAGCTTTCTTT. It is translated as CASSSSTEAFF.

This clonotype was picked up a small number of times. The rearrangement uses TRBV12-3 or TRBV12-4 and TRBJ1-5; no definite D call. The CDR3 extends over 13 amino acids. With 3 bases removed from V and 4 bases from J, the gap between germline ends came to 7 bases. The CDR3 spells CASSFGENQPQHF. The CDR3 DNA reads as TGTGCCAGCAGTTTTGGTGAAAATCAGCCCCAGCATTTT.

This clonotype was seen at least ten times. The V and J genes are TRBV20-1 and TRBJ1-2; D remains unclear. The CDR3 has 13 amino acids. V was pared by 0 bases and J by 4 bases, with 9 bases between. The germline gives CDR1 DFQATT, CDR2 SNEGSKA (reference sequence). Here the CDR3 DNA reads TGCAGTGCTAGAGATCCGGGTTCCTATGGCTACACCTTC. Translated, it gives CSARDPGSYGYTF.

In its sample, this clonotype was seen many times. CDR3 protein: CASSLGLATFTDTQYF. The CDR3 bases are TGTGCCAGCAGCTTAGGTCTAGCTACTTTCACAGATACGCAGTATTTT. This rearrangement joins TRBV7-3 to TRBJ2-3, with TRBD2 as a possible D gene (5 bases). The CDR3 is made up of 16 amino acids. CDR1 and CDR2 from the germline V gene are SGHTA and FQGTGA. The V end lost 2 bases, the J end lost 2 bases, and 14 bases lay between the germline ends. Full variable domain (remainder filled in from reference TRBV7-3 and TRBJ2-3): GAGVSQTPSNKVTEKGKYVELRCDPISGHTALYWYRQSLGQGPEFLIYFQGTGAADDSGLPNDRFFAVRPEGSVSTLKIQRTERGDSAVYLCASSLGLATFTDTQYFGPGTRLTVL.